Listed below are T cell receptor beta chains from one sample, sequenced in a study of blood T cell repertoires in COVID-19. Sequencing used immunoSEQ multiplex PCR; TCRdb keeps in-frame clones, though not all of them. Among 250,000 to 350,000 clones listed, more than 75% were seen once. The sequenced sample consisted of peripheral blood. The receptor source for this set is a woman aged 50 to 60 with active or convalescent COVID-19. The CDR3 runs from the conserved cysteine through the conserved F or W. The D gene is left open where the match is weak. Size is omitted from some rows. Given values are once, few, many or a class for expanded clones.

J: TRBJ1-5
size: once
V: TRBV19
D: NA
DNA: TGTGCCAGTAGTATGGGGAGGGTCGGTCAGCCCCAGCATTTT
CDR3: CASSMGRVGQPQHF

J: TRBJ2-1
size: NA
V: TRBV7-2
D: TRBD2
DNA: TGTGCCAGCAGCTTAATGCTACTAGCGGAGGGCAATGAGCAGTTCTTC
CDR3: CASSLMLLAEGNEQFF

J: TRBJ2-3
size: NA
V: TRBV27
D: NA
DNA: TGTGCCAGCAGTTATGCAGTAACACCAGATACGCAGTATTTT
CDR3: CASSYAVTPDTQYF

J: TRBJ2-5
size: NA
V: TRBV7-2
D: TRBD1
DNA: TGTGCCAGCAGCTTCTCAGGGGGATTGGCGAAGACCCAGTACTTC
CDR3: CASSFSGGLAKTQYF

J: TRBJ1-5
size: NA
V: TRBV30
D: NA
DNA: TGTGCCTGGAGTGTTAATAGCAATCAGCCCCAGCATTTT
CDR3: CAWSVNSNQPQHF

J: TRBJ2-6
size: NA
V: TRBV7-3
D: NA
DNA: TGTGCCAGCAGCTACCACAGCTCTGGGGCCAACGTCCTGACTTTC
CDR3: CASSYHSSGANVLTF

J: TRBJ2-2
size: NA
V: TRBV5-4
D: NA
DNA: TGTGCCAGCAGCCAAAGTAGCGGGAACACCGGGGAGCTGTTTTTT
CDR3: CASSQSSGNTGELFF

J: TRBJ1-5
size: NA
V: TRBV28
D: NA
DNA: TGTGCCAGCAGTTCCCACGGGAATGCAAAACTGGCCCAGCATTTT
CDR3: CASSSHGNAKLAQHF

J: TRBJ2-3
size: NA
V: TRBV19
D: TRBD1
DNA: TGTGCCATTTCTGACAGGGCTGATACGCAGTATTTT
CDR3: CAISDRADTQYF

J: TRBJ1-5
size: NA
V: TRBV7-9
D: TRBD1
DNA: TGTGCCAGCAGCCCTCCAGAAACAGGGGTGGATCAGCCCCAGCATTTT
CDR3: CASSPPETGVDQPQHF

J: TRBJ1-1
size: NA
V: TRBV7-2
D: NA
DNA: TGTGCCAGCAGCTCGGGGGTTATGAACACTGAAGCTTTCTTT
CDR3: CASSSGVMNTEAFF

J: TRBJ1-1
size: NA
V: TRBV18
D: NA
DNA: TGTGCCAGCTCACTACAAGTCGGAGATGGCACTGAAGCTTTCTTT
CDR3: CASSLQVGDGTEAFF

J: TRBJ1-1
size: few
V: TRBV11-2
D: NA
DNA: TGTGCCAGCAGCTTAGTGTGGGGGGACACTGAAGCTTTCTTT
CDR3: CASSLVWGDTEAFF

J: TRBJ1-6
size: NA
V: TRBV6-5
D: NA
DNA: TGTGCCAGCAGTTATGCCCGCGGGGTGAATTCACCCCTCCACTTT
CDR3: CASSYARGVNSPLHF

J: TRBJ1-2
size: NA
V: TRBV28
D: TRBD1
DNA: TGTGCCAGCAGTTTACCTGGGACAGGGGGACTCGAGGGCTACACCTTC
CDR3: CASSLPGTGGLEGYTF

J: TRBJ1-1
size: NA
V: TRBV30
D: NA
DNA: TGTGCCTGGAGCGCCGGGGCACCGGGAGGAGCTTTCTTT
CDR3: CAWSAGAPGGAFF

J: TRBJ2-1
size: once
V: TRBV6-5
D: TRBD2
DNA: TGTGCCAGCAGTTACTCTGCTAGCGGAAACAATGAGCAGTTCTTC
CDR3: CASSYSASGNNEQFF

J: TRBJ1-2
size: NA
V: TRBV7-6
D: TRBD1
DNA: TGTGCCAGCAGCTCGGACAGGGGATACTATGGCTACACCTTC
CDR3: CASSSDRGYYGYTF

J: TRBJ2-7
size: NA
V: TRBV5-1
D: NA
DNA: TGCGCCAGCAGCTTGGTACAGGGCCCCGAGCAGTACTTC
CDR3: CASSLVQGPEQYF

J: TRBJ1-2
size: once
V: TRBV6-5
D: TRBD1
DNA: TGTGCCAGCAGTCGCACAGGGGGCCATGGCTACACCTTC
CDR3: CASSRTGGHGYTF

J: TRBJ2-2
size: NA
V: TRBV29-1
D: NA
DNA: TGCAGCGTTCTATACCCTACTAGGAACACCGGGGAGCTGTTTTTT
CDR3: CSVLYPTRNTGELFF

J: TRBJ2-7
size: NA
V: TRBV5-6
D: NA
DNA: TGTGCCAGCAGCTTGAAGTTCGGGCAGGGCCACGAGCAGTACTTC
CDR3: CASSLKFGQGHEQYF

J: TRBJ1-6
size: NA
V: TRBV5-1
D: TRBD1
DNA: TGCGCCAGCAGCTTAGACAGGGGAAATTCACCCCTCCACTTT
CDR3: CASSLDRGNSPLHF

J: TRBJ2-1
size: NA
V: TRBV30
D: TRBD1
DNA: TGTGCCTGGACTGTAGGGGGCCTTCAGTTCTTC
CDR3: CAWTVGGLQFF

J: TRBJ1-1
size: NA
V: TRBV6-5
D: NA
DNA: TGTGCCAGCACGTCGATGGGCTCGTCTGAAGCTTTCTTT
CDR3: CASTSMGSSEAFF

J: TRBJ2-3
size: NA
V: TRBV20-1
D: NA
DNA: TGCAGTGGCGAGGCCGGAGATACGCAGTATTTT
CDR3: CSGEAGDTQYF

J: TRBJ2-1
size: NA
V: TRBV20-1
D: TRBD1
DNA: TGCAGTGGGACAGGCTCCAATGAGCAGTTCTTC
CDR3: CSGTGSNEQFF

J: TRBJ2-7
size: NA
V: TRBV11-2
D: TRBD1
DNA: TGTGCCAGCAGCAGACAGGGTACCTCCTACGAGCAGTACTTC
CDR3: CASSRQGTSYEQYF

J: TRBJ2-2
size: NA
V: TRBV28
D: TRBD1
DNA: TGTGCCAGCAGTTTACAGGACAGGATGAACACCGGGGAGCTGTTTTTT
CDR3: CASSLQDRMNTGELFF

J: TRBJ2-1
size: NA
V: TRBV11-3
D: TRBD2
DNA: TGTGCCAGCAGCTTAGGCGGGAGCTCCTACAATGAGCAGTTCTTC
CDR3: CASSLGGSSYNEQFF

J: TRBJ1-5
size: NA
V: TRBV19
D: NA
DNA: TGTGCCAGTAGTATGGGTCAGCTACCCCGGGGGACCCAGCATTTT
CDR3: CASSMGQLPRGTQHF

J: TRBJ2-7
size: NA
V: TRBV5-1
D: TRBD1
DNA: TGCGCCAGCAGTCCCGGGACAGGAGGTCGCGAGCAGTACTTC
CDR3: CASSPGTGGREQYF

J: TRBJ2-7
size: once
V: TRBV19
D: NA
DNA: TGTGCCAGTAGTATTTCAGGGGTGAACGAGCAGTACTTC
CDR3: CASSISGVNEQYF

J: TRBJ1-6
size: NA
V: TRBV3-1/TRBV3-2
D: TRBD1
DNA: TGTGCCAGTACAGGGGATCCAGAATCACCCCTCCACTTT
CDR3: CASTGDPESPLHF

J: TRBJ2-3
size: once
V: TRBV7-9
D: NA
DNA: TGTGCCAGCAGCTTAGGTACACCAAGCACAGATACGCAGTATTTT
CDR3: CASSLGTPSTDTQYF

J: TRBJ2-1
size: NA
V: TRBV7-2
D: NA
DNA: TGTGCCAGCAGCACTTACTACAATGAGCAGTTCTTC
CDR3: CASSTYYNEQFF

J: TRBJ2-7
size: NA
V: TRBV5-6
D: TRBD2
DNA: TGTGCCAGCAGCGGATCCGGGACTAGCGGAACCTACGAGCAGTACTTC
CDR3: CASSGSGTSGTYEQYF

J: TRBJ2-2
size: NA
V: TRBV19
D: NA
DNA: TGTGCCAGTAGGCACCCGACTCTGGGACTGAACACCGGGGAGCTGTTTTTT
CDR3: CASRHPTLGLNTGELFF

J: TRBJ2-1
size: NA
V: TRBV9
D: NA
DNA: TGTGCCAGCAGCTCGGGATCGGACCCCCAAAATGAGCAGTTCTTC
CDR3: CASSSGSDPQNEQFF

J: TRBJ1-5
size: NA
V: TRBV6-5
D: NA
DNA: TGTGCCAGCAGTTACGGCAGGGGCGTCGATCAGCCCCAGCATTTT
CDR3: CASSYGRGVDQPQHF

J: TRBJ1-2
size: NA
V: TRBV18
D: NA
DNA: TGTGCCAGCTCCGGGACACTGGGCTATGGCTACACCTTC
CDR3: CASSGTLGYGYTF

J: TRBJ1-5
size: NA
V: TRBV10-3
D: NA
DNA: TGTGCCATCAGGGCAGGCGGGGATCAGCCCCAGCATTTT
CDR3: CAIRAGGDQPQHF